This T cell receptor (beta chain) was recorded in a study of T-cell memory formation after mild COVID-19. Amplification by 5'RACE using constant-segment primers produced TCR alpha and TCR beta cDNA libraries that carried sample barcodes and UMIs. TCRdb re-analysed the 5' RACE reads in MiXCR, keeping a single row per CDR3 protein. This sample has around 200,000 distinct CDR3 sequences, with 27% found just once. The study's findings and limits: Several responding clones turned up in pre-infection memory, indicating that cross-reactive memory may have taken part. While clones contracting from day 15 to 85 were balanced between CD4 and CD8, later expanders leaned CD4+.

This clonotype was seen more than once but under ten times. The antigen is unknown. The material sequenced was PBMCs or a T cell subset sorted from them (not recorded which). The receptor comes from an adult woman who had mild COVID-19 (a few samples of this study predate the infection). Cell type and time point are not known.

The CDR3 DNA follows: TGTGCCAGCAGTTACCCGACCTGGGAGCGGAGACCAAACATTCAGTACTTC. Amino acids: CASSYPTWERRPNIQYF. The gene calls are TRBV6-2 or TRBV6-3 and TRBJ2-4, with D possibly TRBD2 on 5 matching bases. Germline V gene sequence: CDR1 MNHEY, CDR2 SVGEGT. The germline V and J ends were trimmed by 2 bases and 6 bases, with 20 bases remaining between them. The CDR3 loop spans 17 amino acids.